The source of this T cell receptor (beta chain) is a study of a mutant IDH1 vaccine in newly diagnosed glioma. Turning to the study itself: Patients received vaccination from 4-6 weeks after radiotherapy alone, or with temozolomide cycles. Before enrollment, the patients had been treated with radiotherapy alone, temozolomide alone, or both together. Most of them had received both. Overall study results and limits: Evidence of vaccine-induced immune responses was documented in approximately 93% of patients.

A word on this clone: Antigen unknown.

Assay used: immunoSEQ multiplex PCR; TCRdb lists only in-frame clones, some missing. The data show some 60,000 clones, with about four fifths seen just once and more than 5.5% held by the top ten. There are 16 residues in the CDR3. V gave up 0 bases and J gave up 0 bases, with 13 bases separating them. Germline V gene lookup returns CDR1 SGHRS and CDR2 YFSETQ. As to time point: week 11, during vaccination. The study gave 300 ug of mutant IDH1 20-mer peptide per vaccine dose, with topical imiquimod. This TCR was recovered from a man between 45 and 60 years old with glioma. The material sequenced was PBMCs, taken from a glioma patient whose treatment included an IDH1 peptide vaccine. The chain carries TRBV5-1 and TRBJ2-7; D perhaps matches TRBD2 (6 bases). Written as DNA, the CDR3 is TGCGCCAGCAGCTTGGGGGGCGGGATTAACTCCTACGAGCAGTACTTC. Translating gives CASSLGGGINSYEQYF.